These 30 T cell receptor beta chains came from one sample sequenced in a study of cytomegalovirus exposure and HLA in healthy donors. The PCR ran on 60 Vbeta and 13 Jbeta primers. Using immunoSEQ multiplex PCR, the repertoire was profiled, and TCRdb retains in-frame clones only, with some absent. Of hundreds of thousands of clones in the sample, approximately 68% were seen once. Sequencing used PBMCs. These receptors originate from a woman in her 30s in good health and CMV-seronegative.

The CDR3 reads CAWSVGSGGDNQETQYF. CDR3 DNA sequence: TGTGCCTGGAGTGTGGGTAGCGGGGGCGATAACCAAGAGACCCAGTACTTC. The rearrangement joins TRBV30 to TRBJ2-5, with 9 nucleotides matching TRBD2. The CDR3 spans 17 residues. From germline, CDR1 is GTSNPN and CDR2 SVGIG (reference sequence). With 0 bases clipped from V and 0 bases from J, the junction kept 8 bases outside the gene matches.

This clone was observed once. The chain is built from TRBV5-4 and TRBJ1-2, with D possibly matching TRBD1 (6 bases). The CDR3 extends over 16 amino acids. Between the trimmed V and J ends, which lost 3 bases and 4 bases, there was a span of 19 bases. The V gene's germline CDR1 is SGHNT and CDR2 YYREEE (reference sequence). CDR3 residues: CASSSRGAGVFYGYTF. CDR3 nucleotides: TGTGCCAGCAGCTCCCGGGGAGCAGGGGTGTTCTATGGCTACACCTTC.

This clone has a single count. V usage is TRBV5-6 and J usage is TRBJ1-2, with D hard to call. Trimming left V 0 bases short and J 5 bases short, with 11 bases between. Germline values: CDR1 SGHDT, CDR2 YYEEEE. This CDR3 spans 14 amino acids. The DNA of the CDR3 is TGTGCCAGCAGCTTGGTACACCAGAAATATGGCTACACCTTC. Amino acid sequence: CASSLVHQKYGYTF.

This clone has a handful of counts. This specimen includes other DNA sequences encoding the same CDR3. This chain links TRBV9 with TRBJ1-1, with TRBD1 identical over 7 bases. The V gene end was trimmed by 0 bases and the J gene end by 4 bases; junction bases not matched to a gene: 0. Germline-derived CDR1 and CDR2 are SGDLS and YYNGEE. The CDR3 totals 13 residues. CDR3 protein: CASSVGTGTEAFF. For the CDR3, the DNA is TGTGCCAGCAGCGTAGGGACAGGCACTGAAGCTTTCTTT. The full variable domain, with the rest looked up from reference TRBV9 and TRBJ1-1, is DSGVTQTPKHLITATGQRVTLRCSPRSGDLSVYWYQQSLDQGLQFLIQYYNGEERAKGNILERFSAQQFPDLHSELNLSSLELGDSALYFCASSVGTGTEAFFGQGTRLTVV.

The chain is built from TRBV14 and TRBJ2-1; TRBD1 matches 7 bases. V gave up 3 bases and J gave up 4 bases; unmatched junction bases: 6. The germline gives CDR1 SGHDN, CDR2 FVKESK. The CDR3 totals 15 residues. CDR3 amino acids: CASSQLTGSYNEQFF. Here the CDR3 DNA reads TGTGCCAGCAGCCAGCTGACAGGGTCTTACAATGAGCAGTTCTTC.

In the case of this clone: The CDR3 carries no conserved terminal phenylalanine or tryptophan, so it likely arises from a read error. The chain has TRBV6-5 and TRBJ1-1, with D uncertain. With 5 bases removed from V and 0 bases from J, the gap between germline ends came to 10 bases. Germline V gene lookup returns CDR1 MNHEY and CDR2 SVGAGI. This CDR3 has 14 amino acids. The CDR3 DNA reads as TGTGCCAGCAGTGGTACAGCTATGAACACTGAAGCTTTCCTT. It codes for CASSGTAMNTEAFL.

This clone was observed once. The chain joins TRBV5-1 to TRBJ1-1; the match to TRBD1 covers 7 bases. Germline-derived CDR1 and CDR2 are SGHRS and YFSETQ. Trimming took 4 bases from V and 4 from J; bases not matched to a gene: 7. There are 14 residues in the CDR3. The CDR3 sequence: CASSRQGEGTEAFF. CDR3 coding DNA: TGCGCCAGCAGCCGGCAGGGGGAAGGCACTGAAGCTTTCTTT.

The chain couples TRBV27 to TRBJ2-7; 10 bases line up with TRBD1. CDR3 length: 14 amino acids. With V trimmed by 5 bases and J by 6 bases, 7 bases remained unmatched. Germline V gene sequence: CDR1 MNHEY, CDR2 SMNVEV (reference sequence). The CDR3 nucleotides read TGTGCCAGCAGTCCCGGGACAGGGGAGGGCGAGCAGTACTTC. This encodes CASSPGTGEGEQYF.

The table lists this clone with a count of one. The V gene is TRBV9, the J gene TRBJ2-5; 7 bases map to TRBD2. The J call is in doubt because the DNA end fits TRBJ2-7 better. Germline assignment: CDR1 SGDLS and CDR2 YYNGEE. The CDR3 runs 14 residues. The CDR3 DNA reads TGTGCCAGCAGCCTTAGCGGGTTACCCTACGAGCAGTACTTC. Translating it yields CASSLSGLPYEQYF.

This chain connects TRBV6-5 to TRBJ1-1, with unresolved D. V shed 6 bases and J shed 4 bases, with 9 bases lying between them. This CDR3 contains 12 residues. Germline CDR1 MNHEY, CDR2 SVGAGI. CDR3 amino acids: CASRGSGTEAFF. DNA of the CDR3: TGTGCCAGCAGAGGTTCGGGCACTGAAGCTTTCTTT.

This clone was seen a single time. An end of the junction does not agree with germline; a read error may underlie this. The genes are TRBV30 and TRBJ2-3; 10 positions match TRBD1. Germline-derived CDR1 and CDR2 are GTSNPN and SVGIG (reference sequence). The CDR3 is made up of 17 amino acids. CDR3 sequence reads: CDWSVFLGQGTTDTQYF. In DNA form, the CDR3 reads TGTGACTGGAGTGTATTTTTGGGACAGGGGACCACAGATACGCAGTATTTT.

The chain carries TRBV6-5 and TRBJ2-7; 7 nucleotides match TRBD1. Per the germline V gene, CDR1 is MNHEY and CDR2 is SVGAGI. The V gene end was trimmed by 6 bases and the J gene end by 6 bases; junction bases not matched to a gene: 8. The CDR3 loop spans 13 amino acids. The CDR3 DNA reads as TGTGCCAGCAGGCCGGACAGGATTGCCGAGCAGTACTTC. Translating gives CASRPDRIAEQYF.

J is TRBJ1-4 and V is TRBV7-5; the table assigns TRBD1, which was not confirmed against the DNA. TRBV7-5 is noted as a pseudogene. The CDR3 contains 20 residues. The CDR3 sequence: CARSAKQGKLFHATNEKLFF. The CDR3 DNA reads as TGTGCCAGAAGCGCCAAACAGGGGAAGTTGTTCCATGCAACTAATGAAAAACTGTTTTTT.

This chain uses TRBV7-6 with TRBJ2-7; D call uncertain. This CDR3 region has 13 residues. Germline V gene lookup returns CDR1 SGHVS and CDR2 FNYEAQ. V was pared by 5 bases and J by 6 bases, with 14 bases between. The CDR3 sequence is CASSPETSTEQYF. For the CDR3, the DNA is TGTGCCAGCAGCCCAGAGACTTCGACCGAGCAGTACTTC.

To note about this clone: The germline gene is not matched at one end of the junction; a read error may be the cause. This chain connects TRBV2 to TRBJ1-5; D is perhaps TRBD1 (5 bases). This CDR3 is built from 14 residues. The germline CDR1 and CDR2 sequences are SNHLY and FYNNEI. CDR3 sequence reads: CASSQAGALQPQHF. CDR3 nucleotides: TGTGCCAGCAGTCAAGCTGGGGCTCTTCAGCCCCAGCATTTT.

The CDR3 coding sequence is TGTGCCAGCTGGGGAACAGGAACAGGCTACGAGCAGTACTTC. This codes for CASWGTGTGYEQYF. The chain is built from TRBV6-5 and TRBJ2-7; the D gene is possibly TRBD1 (5 bases). The CDR3 length is 14 residues. The V end was cut by 8 bases, the J end by 3 bases, with 17 bases between. Germline-derived CDR1 and CDR2 are MNHEY and SVGAGI.

The chain has TRBV6-6 and TRBJ2-7, with 7 bases lining up with TRBD1. With 5 bases clipped from V and 3 bases from J, the junction kept 10 bases outside the gene matches. The CDR3 is made up of 15 amino acids. Germline CDR1 and CDR2: MNHNY and SVGAGI (reference sequence). DNA of the CDR3: TGTGCCAGCAGTACGACAGGGTTTTCGATCTACGAGCAGTACTTC. It codes for CASSTTGFSIYEQYF.

This rearrangement joins TRBV6-5 to TRBJ2-6; D uncertain. The V end lost 4 bases, the J end lost 2 bases, and 9 bases lay between the germline ends. Looked up from germline, CDR1 is MNHEY and CDR2 is SVGAGI. CDR3 length equals 15 residues. The CDR3 is CASSSPRTGANVLTF. CDR3 nucleotide sequence: TGTGCCAGCAGTTCTCCGCGGACTGGGGCCAACGTCCTGACTTTC.

The genes are TRBV29-1 and TRBJ1-2; 7 bases line up with TRBD1. The CDR3 consists of 15 residues. The V gene end was trimmed by 4 bases and the J gene end by 0 bases; junction bases not matched to a gene: 8. In germline, CDR1 is SQVTM, CDR2 ANQGSEA. CDR3: CSVGPGGATNYGYTF. In DNA form, the CDR3 reads TGCAGCGTTGGGCCAGGGGGAGCCACTAACTATGGCTACACCTTC.

The table lists this clone with a count of one. The chain couples TRBV5-4 to TRBJ2-2; maybe TRBD1 (6 bases). Germline CDR1 reads SGHNT; CDR2 reads YYREEE (reference sequence). This CDR3 has 16 amino acids. The germline V and J ends were trimmed by 4 bases and 2 bases, with 15 bases remaining between them. CDR3 residues: CASSTGPRRNTGELFF. The CDR3 coding sequence is TGTGCCAGCAGCACAGGGCCCAGACGAAACACCGGGGAGCTGTTTTTT. The complete variable domain, with remaining parts taken from reference TRBV5-4 and TRBJ2-2, reads ETGVTQSPTHLIKTRGQQVTLRCSSQSGHNTVSWYQQALGQGPQFIFQYYREEENGRGNFPPRFSGLQFPNYSSELNVNALELDDSALYLCASSTGPRRNTGELFFGEGSRLTVL.

This clone was found a few times. The chain couples TRBV5-8 to TRBJ1-1; perhaps TRBD1 as D (5 bases). Trimming left V 0 bases short and J 2 bases short, with 8 bases between. The CDR3 covers 14 residues. The V gene's germline CDR1 is SGHTS and CDR2 YDEGEE. CDR3 in DNA: TGTGCCAGCAGCTTGGATCAGGGAAACACTGAAGCTTTCTTT. Its protein product is CASSLDQGNTEAFF.

The chain couples TRBV7-9 to TRBJ2-7, with TRBD1 matching 7 bases. Germline V gene lookup returns CDR1 SEHNR and CDR2 FQNEAQ (reference sequence). The V gene end was trimmed by 5 bases and the J gene end by 4 bases; junction bases not matched to a gene: 5. This CDR3 has 13 residues. The CDR3 DNA reads TGTGCCAGCAGCCCAAGGACAGGATACGAGCAGTACTTC. Translation gives CASSPRTGYEQYF.

The count of this clone is one. At one boundary the junction diverges from the germline segment, which might be a read error. V gene TRBV7-7 combines with J gene TRBJ2-1; 7 bases are a match to TRBD1. Per germline, CDR1 SSHAT and CDR2 FNYEAQ (reference sequence). CDR3 length: 13 residues. CDR3 sequence (DNA): TGTGCTAGCAGCCTGGACAGGAGCAATGAGCAGTTCTTC. This gives the protein CASSLDRSNEQFF.

V usage is TRBV7-6 and J usage is TRBJ2-7, with 9 bases fitting TRBD1. CDR1 and CDR2 from the germline V gene are SGHVS and FNYEAQ. Trimming removed 5 bases from V and 6 bases from J; junction bases left unmatched: 11. The length of the CDR3 is 15 residues. The CDR3 coding sequence is TGTGCCAGCAGCCCCCCATTAGGGACAGGGACCGAGCAGTACTTC. It specifies CASSPPLGTGTEQYF.

The chain has TRBV7-6 and TRBJ2-5, with TRBD2 identical over 8 bases. The trim removed 6 bases at V and 3 bases at J, leaving 15 bases unmatched. CDR3 length: 17 residues. Germline CDR1 and CDR2: SGHVS and FNYEAQ. Written as DNA, the CDR3 is TGTGCCAGCAGGTTACGGGGCGCGGGGGGCCAAGAAGAGACCCAGTACTTC. It is translated as CASRLRGAGGQEETQYF.

The chain carries TRBV21-1 and TRBJ2-5; the table's D call, TRBD1, has no DNA check behind it. The DNA end is a closer match to TRBJ2-7, so the J assignment may be wrong. TRBV21-1 is a pseudogene segment. The CDR3 is made up of 14 amino acids. CDR3 sequence (DNA): TGTGCCAGCAGACCTAGGACAGGGAACTACGAGCAGTACTTC. Translation gives CASRPRTGNYEQYF.

The chain links TRBV11-2 to TRBJ1-1; 11 bases map to TRBD1. The CDR3 runs to 15 residues. The germline CDR1 and CDR2 sequences are SGHAT and FQNNGV. V lost 11 bases to trimming and J lost 5 bases; unmatched junction nucleotides: 13. CDR3: CAGTRGQGAYTEAFF. CDR3 sequence (DNA): TGTGCCGGCACCAGAGGACAGGGGGCGTATACTGAAGCTTTCTTT.

V and J are TRBV9 and TRBJ1-1; TRBD1 might be the D (5 bases). The V end lost 2 bases, the J end lost 6 bases, and 11 bases lay between the germline ends. This CDR3 is built from 13 residues. Looked up from germline, CDR1 is SGDLS and CDR2 is YYNGEE. The CDR3 region is CASSVLGEAEAFF. The CDR3, as DNA: TGTGCCAGCAGCGTGCTGGGGGAGGCTGAAGCTTTCTTT. Supplemented by reference TRBV9 and TRBJ1-1, the full variable domain reads DSGVTQTPKHLITATGQRVTLRCSPRSGDLSVYWYQQSLDQGLQFLIQYYNGEERAKGNILERFSAQQFPDLHSELNLSSLELGDSALYFCASSVLGEAEAFFGQGTRLTVV.

This chain connects TRBV6-1 to TRBJ2-1; tentatively, D is TRBD1 (5 bases). The CDR3 totals 15 residues. The V end was cut by 2 bases, the J end by 8 bases, with 16 bases between. Germline loops: CDR1 MNHNS, CDR2 SASEGT. The CDR3 DNA sequence: TGTGCCAGCAGTGAATCTATGGGGCGCAGTGATGAGCAGTTCTTC. It encodes CASSESMGRSDEQFF.

This chain links TRBV2 with TRBJ2-3; TRBD2 matches at 9 bases. CDR3 length: 15 residues. Looked up from germline, CDR1 is SNHLY and CDR2 is FYNNEI. The junction had 9 bases not matched to a gene; V was cut back by 6 bases and J by 5 bases. This CDR3 is CASRPQGLAGDTQYF. For the CDR3, the DNA is TGTGCCAGCAGGCCCCAGGGACTAGCAGGAGATACGCAGTATTTT.